This entry lists 3 T cell receptor beta chains sequenced from one sample in a study of blood T cells in healthy people across ages. A second 7 to 11 cycle PCR used barcoded and J-beta primers. TCRdb itself ran the 5' RACE reads through MiXCR, one entry per CDR3 protein. The sample shows approximately 850,000 distinct CDR3 sequences, 58% of them seen only once. The sequenced sample consisted of blood. All receptors derive from a man aged 25-45 years in good health.

The genes are TRBV12-3 or TRBV12-4 and TRBJ2-5; D uncertain. The J call may be faulty, since TRBJ2-7 better matches the DNA end. This CDR3 contains 11 residues. The CDR3 DNA reads as TGTGCCAGCAGTCTATTTCACGAGCAGTACTTC. As protein: CASSLFHEQYF.

The chain is built from TRBV20-1 and TRBJ2-7; 8 positions match TRBD1. The J segment lost 5 bases and the V segment lost 7 bases, leaving 10 bases of the junction unmatched. CDR1 and CDR2 from the germline V gene are DFQATT and SNEGSKA (reference sequence). This CDR3 comprises 13 residues. In nucleotides, the CDR3 is TGCAGTGGGTACCGGGACAGGTCCAACGAGCAGTACTTC. It yields the protein CSGYRDRSNEQYF.

The rearrangement uses TRBV29-1 and TRBJ1-2; D is ambiguous. The CDR3 extends over 12 amino acids. Per germline, CDR1 SQVTM and CDR2 ANQGSEA. V lost 5 bases, J lost 4 bases, and 11 bases lay in between. The CDR3 loop reads CSVSRPLYGYTF. The DNA for the CDR3 is TGCAGCGTTTCCCGTCCGCTCTATGGCTACACCTTC.